This record covers a single T cell receptor (beta chain). Its antigen is still unknown. The input lacks base qualities; no much larger clone sits a single base away. The record originates from a study of blood T cell repertoires in COVID-19 (dated by TCRdb to the early 2020s). About the investigation overall: Samples from collaborators originated in the United States, Italy and Spain and spanned both the acute and convalescent phases of COVID-19. Where available, HLA class I and class II types were taken from metadata supplied by the sample provider and were not determined by assay-based typing. The repertoires were released in a freely available public database meant as a resource for research on the immune response to SARS-CoV-2. The samples were drawn from the first 160 participants of the ongoing ImmuneRACE study and from over 950 subjects provided by 6 global collaborators. The prospective study material was composed of cDNA or gDNA derived from T cells, B-cell-depleted T cells, or PBMCs. Deeply sampled blood TCRbeta repertoires from subjects exposed to, actively infected with, or recovered from COVID-19 were included in the dataset. Nearly every sample came with metadata listing a de-identified subject ID, COVID-19 status, age in years and sex. The research as a whole found: The quantity of clinical and demographic metadata differed by source and by participant and was supplied without curation.

CDR1 and CDR2 (SNHLY, FYNNEI) derive from the germline V gene. V is pruned by 6 bases and J by 2 bases, leaving 5 bases of the junction without a gene match. Counted from cysteine to phenylalanine, this CDR3 has 16 amino acids. Solely the CDR3 DNA is kept, with 48 bases framed from the first base. Enrolling through a virtual design, the prospective study's participants ranged in age from roughly 18 to 95 years and lived across 24 United States geographic areas. To assign participants to cohorts, the prospective study relied on clinical history that participants themselves reported in a screening survey and a study questionnaire. Recovered participants in ImmuneRACE Cohort 3 were defined as having two consecutive negative NP/OP PCR tests, clearance from a healthcare professional, or resolution of symptoms. Each participant in the prospective study had whole blood, serum and a nasopharyngeal or oropharyngeal swab collected by mobile phlebotomists. Over a roughly two-month period, participants in the prospective study had the option of providing additional blood draws and questionnaires. Before DNA extraction, blood samples from the prospective study were shipped at room temperature or frozen.

TCRbeta CDR3 regions were amplified from genomic DNA using the immunoSEQ Assay, a bias-controlled multiplex PCR. In the authors' own workflow: Nucleated cell counts per sample were estimated from amplification of reference gene primers within the assay. To quantify the absolute abundance of each unique TCRbeta CDR3 rearrangement, sequence reads were collapsed and filtered. For each sample, productive Simpson clonality was calculated as the square root of Simpson's diversity index over productive rearrangements. What TCRdb holds here is the immuneACCESS table cut down to in-frame rearrangements. Part of the clones is not present; checked against another copy, under half of the missing clones reflect an unresolved V gene, and the others are unexplained. V and J calls and clone size come straight from that table; D and trimming were deduced from the DNA. The sample data list fewer than 600,000 clones, and over 75% of these were observed just once. Of the sample, roughly 1.9% falls within the top ten clones.

The chain is assembled from TRBV2 and TRBJ2-7; the junction holds 15 bases that match TRBD2. Sequencing input: PBMCs or T cells enriched from blood (not recorded which). The sequence came from a woman in her thirties or forties who had recovered from COVID-19. CDR3 region: CASSVGLAGGAYEQYF. The DNA sequence is TGTGCCAGCAGCGTGGGACTAGCGGGAGGCGCCTACGAGCAGTACTTC.